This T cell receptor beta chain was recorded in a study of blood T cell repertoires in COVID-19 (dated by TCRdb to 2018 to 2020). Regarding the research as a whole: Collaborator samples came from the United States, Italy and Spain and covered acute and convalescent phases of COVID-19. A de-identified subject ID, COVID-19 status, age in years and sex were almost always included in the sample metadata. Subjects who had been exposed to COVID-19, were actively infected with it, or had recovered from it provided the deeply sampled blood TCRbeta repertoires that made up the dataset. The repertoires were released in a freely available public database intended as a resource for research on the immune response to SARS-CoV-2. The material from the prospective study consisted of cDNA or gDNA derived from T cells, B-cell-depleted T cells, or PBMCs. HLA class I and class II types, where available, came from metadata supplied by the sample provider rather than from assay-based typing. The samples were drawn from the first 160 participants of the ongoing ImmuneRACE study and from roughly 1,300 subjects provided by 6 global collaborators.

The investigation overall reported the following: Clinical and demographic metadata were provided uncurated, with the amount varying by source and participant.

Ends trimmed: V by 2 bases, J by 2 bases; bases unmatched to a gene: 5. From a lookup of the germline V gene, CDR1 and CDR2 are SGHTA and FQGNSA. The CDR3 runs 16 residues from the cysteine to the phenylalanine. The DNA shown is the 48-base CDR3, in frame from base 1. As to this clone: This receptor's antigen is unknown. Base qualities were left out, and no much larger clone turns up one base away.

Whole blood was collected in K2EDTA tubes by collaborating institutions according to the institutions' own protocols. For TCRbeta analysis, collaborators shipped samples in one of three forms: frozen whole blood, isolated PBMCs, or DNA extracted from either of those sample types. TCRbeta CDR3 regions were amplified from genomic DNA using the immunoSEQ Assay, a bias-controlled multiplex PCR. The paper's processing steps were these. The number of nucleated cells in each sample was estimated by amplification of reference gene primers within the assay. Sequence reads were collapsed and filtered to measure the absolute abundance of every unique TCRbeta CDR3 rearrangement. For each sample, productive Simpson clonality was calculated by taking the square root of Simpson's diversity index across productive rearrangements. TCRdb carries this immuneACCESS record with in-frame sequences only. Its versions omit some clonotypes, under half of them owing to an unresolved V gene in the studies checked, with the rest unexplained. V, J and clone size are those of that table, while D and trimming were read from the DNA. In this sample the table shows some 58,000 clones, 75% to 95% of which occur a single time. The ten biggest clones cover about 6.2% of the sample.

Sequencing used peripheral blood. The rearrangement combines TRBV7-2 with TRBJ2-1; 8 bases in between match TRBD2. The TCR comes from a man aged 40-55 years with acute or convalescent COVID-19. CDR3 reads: CASSLWVSGAYNEQFF. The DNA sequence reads TGTGCCAGCAGCTTATGGGTTAGCGGGGCCTACAATGAGCAGTTCTTC.